A selection of T cell receptor beta chains follows, all from one sample in a study of CD8 T cells in Susac syndrome. TCRdb re-analysed the immunoSEQ multiplex PCR reads in MiXCR, keeping a single row per CDR3 protein. Of some 200,000 distinct CDR3 sequences in the sample, approximately 95% were seen once. The sequenced sample was CD8+ T cells from PBMCs. Every receptor here comes from a human donor with Susac syndrome. The CDR3 runs from the conserved cysteine through the conserved F or W. The size field is filled for only some rows; it gives once, few, many or a size class.

v_gene	j_gene	abundance	CDR3aa
TRBV12-3/TRBV12-4	TRBJ2-2	NA	CASQSTAGELFF
TRBV6-1	TRBJ1-1	NA	CASEGTEAFF
TRBV3-1	TRBJ1-1	NA	CASSQVSLPNTEAFF
TRBV5-6	TRBJ2-1	once	CASSFGVSYNEQFF
TRBV11-2	TRBJ1-2	NA	CASSSPGGGVRGYTF
TRBV12-3/TRBV12-4	TRBJ1-1	NA	CASSRRQGRTEAFF
TRBV7-8	TRBJ2-7	NA	CASSPSAGYEQYF
TRBV4-1	TRBJ2-3	NA	CASSQEIGTSGGDTQYF
TRBV6-5	TRBJ2-1	NA	CASSYQADSSYNEQFF
TRBV2	TRBJ2-1	NA	CASSESVYNEQFF
TRBV25-1	TRBJ2-1	NA	CASSSSTGDEQFF
TRBV29-1	TRBJ1-1	once	CSVGQGANEAFF
TRBV7-2	TRBJ1-1	NA	CASSLQTF
TRBV20-1	TRBJ2-1	NA	CSAMTSVLEQFF
TRBV11-2	TRBJ2-5	NA	CASARRGETQYF
TRBV6-1	TRBJ1-2	NA	CASSGTGTGEDGYTF
TRBV18	TRBJ2-1	NA	CASSQTSGGSWDEQFF
TRBV12-3/TRBV12-4	TRBJ1-1	NA	CASTPAALNTEAFF
TRBV7-9	TRBJ2-1	few	CASSLADSYNEQFF
TRBV13	TRBJ2-1	NA	CASSPSGTSGRPGNEQFF
TRBV13	TRBJ1-1	NA	CASSFRLEAFF
TRBV24-1	TRBJ2-3	NA	CATSGKVTSTDTQYF
TRBV3-1	TRBJ2-3	NA	CASSPPVAGYTDTQYF
TRBV4-2	TRBJ2-3	NA	CASSRDSRGDTQYF
TRBV6-5	TRBJ2-7	NA	CASSYRDRGIYEQYF
TRBV4-1	TRBJ1-2	NA	CASSHRGSGYTF
TRBV9	TRBJ2-6	NA	CASRDDRGSGANVLTF
TRBV25-1	TRBJ2-7	once	CASSLGLTSYEQYF
TRBV3-1	TRBJ1-1	NA	CASRMTGNTEAFF
TRBV20-1	TRBJ2-3	NA	CSAGEPDTQYF
TRBV25-1	TRBJ1-1	NA	CASKGGPGQGWMNTEAFF
TRBV30	TRBJ2-7	NA	CAWQGTTYEQYF
TRBV12-3/TRBV12-4	TRBJ2-2	NA	CASRSPLELFF
TRBV5-6	TRBJ2-7	NA	CASSLAREFSYEQYF
TRBV6-1	TRBJ2-3	NA	CASSARLAGRADTQYF
TRBV5-8	TRBJ2-1	NA	CASSFVPEALYNEQFF
TRBV30	TRBJ2-1	NA	CAWSGAQGGFDNEQFF
TRBV7-9	TRBJ1-6	NA	CASSSHAGPNSPLHF
TRBV5-1	TRBJ2-1	NA	CASSWATAGGPYNEQFF
TRBV4-1	TRBJ1-1	NA	CASSFRTGVNEAFF
TRBV7-6	TRBJ2-2	NA	CASSLGLAANTGELFF
TRBV5-1	TRBJ2-5	NA	CASSTRGAQETQYF
TRBV30	TRBJ1-2	NA	CAWSAMSGYTF
TRBV20-1	TRBJ2-7	NA	CSAPRAGAQEQYF
TRBV27	TRBJ1-2	NA	CASSDRADGYTF
TRBV20-1	TRBJ2-3	NA	CSATTSTTITLTDTQYF
TRBV5-1	TRBJ1-1	NA	CASSYATGNTEAFF
TRBV7-9	TRBJ2-1	NA	CASSLERRKFF
TRBV7-9	TRBJ2-4	NA	CASSQAGTGGDIQYF
TRBV29-1	TRBJ2-7	NA	CSVDPGGTYEQYF